The present T cell receptor beta chain was sequenced within a study of T cell responses to AZD1222 COVID-19 vaccine. This clone was detected once. The antigen is undetermined. Whole-study findings and limits: White British donors predominated, females outnumbered males, and clonal diversity was possibly underestimated. Just six people given AZD1222 tested seropositive at baseline. Mapped onto spike, vaccine-associated CD4 TCRs spanned it and were dominant at 160-218 and 743-854.

Generated by immunoSEQ multiplex PCR, the TCRdb table keeps only in-frame clones and is missing some. The sample lists around 260,000 clones; approximately 93% were seen once. The CDR3 runs 15 residues. The V gene lost 0 bases and the J gene lost 1 base, with 9 bases spanning the gap. From germline, CDR1 is SEHNR and CDR2 FQNEAQ (reference sequence). The receptor was isolated from an adult in good health. Specimen: peripheral blood, collected on day 0 of AZD1222 vaccination. This chain connects TRBV7-9 to TRBJ1-2; D perhaps matches TRBD1 (5 bases). CDR3 bases: TGTGCCAGCAGCTTAGCGGGGCAGAATAACTATGGCTACACCTTC. As protein: CASSLAGQNNYGYTF. The whole variable domain, remainder taken from reference TRBV7-9 and TRBJ1-2, is DTGVSQNPRHKITKRGQNVTFRCDPISEHNRLYWYRQTLGQGPEFLTYFQNEAQLEKSRLLSDRFSAERPKGSFSTLEIQRTEQGDSAMYLCASSLAGQNNYGYTFGSGTRLTVV.